One T cell receptor beta chain is described in this entry. Its antigen is unidentified. Sequencing used immunoSEQ version 4 in survey mode. Template was genomic DNA at around 9.3 ng/uL, with up to roughly 1 ug used per sample. Repertoires were generated with immunoSEQ multiplex PCR, while TCRdb's copy carries only in-frame clones and drops some. This table has fewer than 35,000 clones, over 80% appearing once. The sample originates from a study of persistence of HIV-infected CD4 T cells. Study context: A median of about 8 years of suppressive ART preceded sampling. Study outcomes and limitations: CMV- and Gag-responding cells had lower TCRbeta richness than CD3/CD28-responding cells.

The stimulus was lysate of CMV-infected fibroblasts, 10 ug/mL. Memory cells lacking CD40L and CD69 with high CD45RO were sorted. This TCR came from an adult woman with HIV who was CMV-seropositive. This material consisted of CD4+ T cells sorted from PBMCs after approximately 19-hour stimulation, taken from a patient who received antiretroviral therapy.

CDR3 loop: CASSKGISNQPQHF. In DNA form, the CDR3 reads TGTGCCAGCAGCAAGGGAATTAGCAATCAGCCCCAGCATTTT. The chain links TRBV9 to TRBJ1-5; D ambiguous. Trimming shortened V by 4 bases and J by 0 bases, and 8 bases separated the two germline ends. Germline V gene lookup returns CDR1 SGDLS and CDR2 YYNGEE. The CDR3 extends over 14 amino acids.